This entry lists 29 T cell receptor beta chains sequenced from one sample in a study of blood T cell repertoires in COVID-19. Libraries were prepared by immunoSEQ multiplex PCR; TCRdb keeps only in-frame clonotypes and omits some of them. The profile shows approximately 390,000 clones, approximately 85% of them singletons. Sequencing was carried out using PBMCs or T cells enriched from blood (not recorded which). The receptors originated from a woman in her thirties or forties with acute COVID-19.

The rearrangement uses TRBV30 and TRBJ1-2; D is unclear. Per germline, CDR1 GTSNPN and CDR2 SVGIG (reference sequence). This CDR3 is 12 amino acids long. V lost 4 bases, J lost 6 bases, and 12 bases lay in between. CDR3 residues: CAWNPGMHGYTF. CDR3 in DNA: TGTGCCTGGAATCCGGGTATGCATGGCTACACCTTC.

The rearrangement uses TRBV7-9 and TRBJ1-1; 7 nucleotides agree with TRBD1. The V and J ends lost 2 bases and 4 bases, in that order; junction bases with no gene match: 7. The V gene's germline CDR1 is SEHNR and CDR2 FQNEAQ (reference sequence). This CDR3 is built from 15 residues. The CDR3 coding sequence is TGTGCCAGCAGCTTAAATCAGGGGGGTGGCACTGAAGCTTTCTTT. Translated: CASSLNQGGGTEAFF.

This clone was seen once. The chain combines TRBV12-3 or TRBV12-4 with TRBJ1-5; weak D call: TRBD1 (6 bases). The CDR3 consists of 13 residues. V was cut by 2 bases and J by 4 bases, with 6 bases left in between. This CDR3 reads CASSLQGNQPQHF. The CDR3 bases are TGTGCCAGCAGTTTACAGGGGAATCAGCCCCAGCATTTT.

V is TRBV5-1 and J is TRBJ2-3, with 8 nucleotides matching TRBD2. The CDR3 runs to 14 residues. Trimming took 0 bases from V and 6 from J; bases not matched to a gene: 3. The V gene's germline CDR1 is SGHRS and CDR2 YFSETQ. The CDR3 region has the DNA TGCGCCAGCAGCTTGGGTTCTAGCGGGGATACGCAGTATTTT. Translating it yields CASSLGSSGDTQYF.

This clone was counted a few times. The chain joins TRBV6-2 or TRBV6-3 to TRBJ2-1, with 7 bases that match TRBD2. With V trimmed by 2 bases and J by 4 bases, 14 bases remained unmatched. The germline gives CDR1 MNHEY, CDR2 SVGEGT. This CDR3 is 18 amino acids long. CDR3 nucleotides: TGTGCCAGCAGTTACATTCGGCTAGCACGGGAGGTTTACAATGAGCAGTTCTTC. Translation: CASSYIRLAREVYNEQFF.

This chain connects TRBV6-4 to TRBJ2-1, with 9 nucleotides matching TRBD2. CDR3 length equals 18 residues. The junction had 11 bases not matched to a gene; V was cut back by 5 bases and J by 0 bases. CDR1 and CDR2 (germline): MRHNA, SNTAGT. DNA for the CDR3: TGTGCCAGCAGTTATAGGAGACTAGCGGATAGCTCCTACAATGAGCAGTTCTTC. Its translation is CASSYRRLADSSYNEQFF.

The DNA of the CDR3 is TGTGCCAGCAGCCAAGACGGGCTAGCGGGGCCCACCGGGGAGCTGTTTTTT. It is translated as CASSQDGLAGPTGELFF. V gene TRBV4-2 combines with J gene TRBJ2-2; the match to TRBD2 covers 9 bases. Trimming cost V 0 bases and J 4 bases; bases outside gene matches: 6. From germline, CDR1 is LGHNA and CDR2 YNFKEQ. The CDR3 length is 17 residues.

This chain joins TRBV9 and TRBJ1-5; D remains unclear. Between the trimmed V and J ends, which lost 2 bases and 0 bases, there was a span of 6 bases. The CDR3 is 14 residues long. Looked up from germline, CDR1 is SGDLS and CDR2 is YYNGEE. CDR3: CASSVADSNQPQHF. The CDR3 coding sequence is TGTGCCAGCAGCGTGGCGGATAGCAATCAGCCCCAGCATTTT.

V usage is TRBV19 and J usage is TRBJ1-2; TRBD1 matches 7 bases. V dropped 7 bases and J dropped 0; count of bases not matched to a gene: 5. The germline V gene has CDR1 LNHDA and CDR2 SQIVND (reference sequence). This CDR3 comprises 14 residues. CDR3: CASNGGTANYGYTF. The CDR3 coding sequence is TGTGCCAGTAATGGCGGGACAGCTAACTATGGCTACACCTTC. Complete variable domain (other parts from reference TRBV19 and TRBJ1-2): DGGITQSPKYLFRKEGQNVTLSCEQNLNHDAMYWYRQDPGQGLRLIYYSQIVNDFQKGDIAEGYSVSREKKESFPLTVTSAQKNPTAFYLCASNGGTANYGYTFGSGTRLTVV.

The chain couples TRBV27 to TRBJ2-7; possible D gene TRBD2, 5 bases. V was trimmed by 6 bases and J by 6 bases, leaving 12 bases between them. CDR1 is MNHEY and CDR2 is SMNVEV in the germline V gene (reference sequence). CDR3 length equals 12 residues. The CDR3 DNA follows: TGTGCCAGCAGGGGAGTAAGAATCGAGCAGTACTTC. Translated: CASRGVRIEQYF.

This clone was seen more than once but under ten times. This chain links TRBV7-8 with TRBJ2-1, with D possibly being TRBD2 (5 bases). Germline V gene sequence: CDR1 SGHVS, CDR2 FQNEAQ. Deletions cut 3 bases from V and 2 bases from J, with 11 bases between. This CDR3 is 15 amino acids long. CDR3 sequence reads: CASSFDRLTYNEQFF. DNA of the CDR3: TGTGCCAGCAGCTTTGACCGACTAACCTACAATGAGCAGTTCTTC.

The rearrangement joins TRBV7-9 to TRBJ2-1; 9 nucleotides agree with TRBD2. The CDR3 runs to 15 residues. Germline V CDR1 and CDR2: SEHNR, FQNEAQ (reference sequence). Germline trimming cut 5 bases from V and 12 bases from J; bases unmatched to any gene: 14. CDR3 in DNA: TGTGCCAGCAGCCCGGCGGGAGGGGAAGTTGGGAGGCAGTTCTTC. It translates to CASSPAGGEVGRQFF.

The CDR3 sequence: CASSLLASGSDTQYF. For the CDR3, the DNA is TGTGCCAGCAGCTTATTGGCTAGCGGGTCAGATACGCAGTATTTT. The rearrangement links TRBV7-8 to TRBJ2-3, with 8 bases lining up with TRBD2. The CDR3 extends over 15 amino acids. V lost 2 bases, J lost 4 bases, and 5 bases stayed unmatched. Germline assignment: CDR1 SGHVS and CDR2 FQNEAQ.

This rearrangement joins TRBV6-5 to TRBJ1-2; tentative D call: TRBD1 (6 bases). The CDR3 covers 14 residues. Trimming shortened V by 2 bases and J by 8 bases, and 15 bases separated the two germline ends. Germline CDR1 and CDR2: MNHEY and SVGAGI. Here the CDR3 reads CASSYIGGSGGYTF. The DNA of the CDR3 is TGTGCCAGCAGTTACATTGGGGGCTCCGGGGGCTACACCTTC.

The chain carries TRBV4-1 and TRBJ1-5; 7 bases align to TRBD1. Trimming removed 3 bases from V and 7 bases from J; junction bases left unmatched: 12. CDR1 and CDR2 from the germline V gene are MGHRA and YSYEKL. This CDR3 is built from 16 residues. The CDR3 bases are TGCGCCAGCAGCCACACTACACAGGGGCCGGTCCAGCCCCAGCATTTT. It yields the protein CASSHTTQGPVQPQHF.

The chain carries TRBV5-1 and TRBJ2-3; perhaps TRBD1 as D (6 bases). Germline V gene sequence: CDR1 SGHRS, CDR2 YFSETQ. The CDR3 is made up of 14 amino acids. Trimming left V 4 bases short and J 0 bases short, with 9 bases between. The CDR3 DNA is TGCGCCAGCAGCCCGGGACACAGCACAGATACGCAGTATTTT. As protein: CASSPGHSTDTQYF.

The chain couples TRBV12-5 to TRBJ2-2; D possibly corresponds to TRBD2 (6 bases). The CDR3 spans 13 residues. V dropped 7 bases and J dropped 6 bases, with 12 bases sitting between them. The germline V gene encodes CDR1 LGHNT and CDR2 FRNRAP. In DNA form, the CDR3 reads TGTGCTAGTGCCATTAGCGGTGCCGGGGAGCTGTTTTTT. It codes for CASAISGAGELFF. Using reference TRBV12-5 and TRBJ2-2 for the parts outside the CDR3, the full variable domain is DARVTQTPRHKVTEMGQEVTMRCQPILGHNTVFWYRQTMMQGLELLAYFRNRAPLDDSGMPKDRFSAEMPDATLATLKIQPSEPRDSAVYFCASAISGAGELFFGEGSRLTVL.

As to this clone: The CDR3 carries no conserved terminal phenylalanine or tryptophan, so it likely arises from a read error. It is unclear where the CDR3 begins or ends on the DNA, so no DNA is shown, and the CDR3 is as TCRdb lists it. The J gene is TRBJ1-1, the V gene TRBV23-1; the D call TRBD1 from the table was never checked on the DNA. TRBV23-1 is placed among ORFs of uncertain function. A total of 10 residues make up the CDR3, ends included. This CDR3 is CASSRSDRAQ.

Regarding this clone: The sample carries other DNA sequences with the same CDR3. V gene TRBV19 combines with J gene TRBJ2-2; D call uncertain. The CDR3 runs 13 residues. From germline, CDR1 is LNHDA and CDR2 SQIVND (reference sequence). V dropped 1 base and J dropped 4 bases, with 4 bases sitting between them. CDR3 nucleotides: TGTGCCAGTAGTATAGGAGGCACCGGGGAGCTGTTTTTT. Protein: CASSIGGTGELFF.

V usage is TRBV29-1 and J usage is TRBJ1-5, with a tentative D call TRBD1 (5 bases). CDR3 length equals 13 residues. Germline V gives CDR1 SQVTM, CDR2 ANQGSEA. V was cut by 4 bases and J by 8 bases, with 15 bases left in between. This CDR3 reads CSVGDQGLEPQHF. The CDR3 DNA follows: TGCAGCGTTGGCGACCAGGGTCTTGAGCCCCAGCATTTT.

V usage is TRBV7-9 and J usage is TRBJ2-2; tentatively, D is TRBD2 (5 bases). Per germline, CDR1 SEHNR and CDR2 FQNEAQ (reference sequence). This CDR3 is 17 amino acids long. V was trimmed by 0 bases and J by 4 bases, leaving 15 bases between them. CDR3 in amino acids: CASSLAGAIGSTGELFF. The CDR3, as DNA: TGTGCCAGCAGCTTAGCGGGCGCGATAGGGAGCACCGGGGAGCTGTTTTTT.

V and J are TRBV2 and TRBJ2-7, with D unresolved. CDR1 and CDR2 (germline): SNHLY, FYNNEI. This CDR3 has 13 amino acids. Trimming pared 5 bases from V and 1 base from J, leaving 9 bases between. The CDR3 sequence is CASSSRLSYEQYF. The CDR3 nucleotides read TGTGCCAGCAGTTCAAGACTGTCCTACGAGCAGTACTTC.

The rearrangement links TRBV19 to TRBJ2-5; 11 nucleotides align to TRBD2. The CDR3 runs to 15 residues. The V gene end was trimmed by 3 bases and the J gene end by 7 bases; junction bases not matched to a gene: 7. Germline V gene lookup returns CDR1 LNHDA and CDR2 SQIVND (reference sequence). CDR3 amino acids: CASSIRLAGGLTQYF. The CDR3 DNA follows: TGTGCCAGTAGTATTAGGCTAGCGGGGGGCCTGACCCAGTACTTC.

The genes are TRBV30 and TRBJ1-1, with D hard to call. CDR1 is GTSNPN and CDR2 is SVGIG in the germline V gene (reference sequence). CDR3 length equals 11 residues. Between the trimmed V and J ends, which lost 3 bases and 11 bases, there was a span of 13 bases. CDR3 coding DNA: TGTGCCTGGAGCACCCTTAGGGAGGCTTTCTTT. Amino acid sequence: CAWSTLREAFF. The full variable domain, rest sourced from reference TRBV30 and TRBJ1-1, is SQTIHQWPATLVQPVGSPLSLECTVEGTSNPNLYWYRQAAGRGLQLLFYSVGIGQISSEVPQNLSASRPQDRQFILSSKKLLLSDSGFYLCAWSTLREAFFGQGTRLTVV.

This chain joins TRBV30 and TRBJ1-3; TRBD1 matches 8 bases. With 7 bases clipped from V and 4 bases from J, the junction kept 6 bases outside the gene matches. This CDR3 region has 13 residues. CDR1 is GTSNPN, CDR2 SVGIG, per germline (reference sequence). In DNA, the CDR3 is TGTGCCTCTGGACAGGGAGGAGGAAACACCATATATTTT. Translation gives CASGQGGGNTIYF.

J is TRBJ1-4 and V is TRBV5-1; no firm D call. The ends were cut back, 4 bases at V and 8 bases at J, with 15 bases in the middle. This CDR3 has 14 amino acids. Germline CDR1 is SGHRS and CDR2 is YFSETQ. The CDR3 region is CASSPGRPKEKLFF. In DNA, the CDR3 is TGCGCCAGCAGCCCGGGTCGACCCAAAGAAAAACTGTTTTTT. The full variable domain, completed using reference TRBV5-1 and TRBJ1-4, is KAGVTQTPRYLIKTRGQQVTLSCSPISGHRSVSWYQQTPGQGLQFLFEYFSETQRNKGNFPGRFSGRQFSNSRSEMNVSTLELGDSALYLCASSPGRPKEKLFFGSGTQLSVL.

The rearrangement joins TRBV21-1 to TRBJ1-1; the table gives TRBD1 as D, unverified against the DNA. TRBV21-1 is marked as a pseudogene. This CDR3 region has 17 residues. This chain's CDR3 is CASSSKAGQGGDTEAFF. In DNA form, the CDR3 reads TGTGCCAGCAGCTCTAAGGCGGGGCAGGGGGGCGACACTGAAGCTTTCTTT.

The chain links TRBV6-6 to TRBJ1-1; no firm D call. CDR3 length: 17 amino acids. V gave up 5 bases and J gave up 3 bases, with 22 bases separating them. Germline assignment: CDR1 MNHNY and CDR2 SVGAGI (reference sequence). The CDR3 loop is CASSQHSRGRKDTEAFF. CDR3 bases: TGTGCCAGCAGTCAGCATTCTCGCGGGCGGAAGGACACTGAAGCTTTCTTT.

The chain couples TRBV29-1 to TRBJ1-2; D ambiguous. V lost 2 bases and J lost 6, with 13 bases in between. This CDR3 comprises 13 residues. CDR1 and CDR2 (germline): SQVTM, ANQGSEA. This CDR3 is CSVENRSGDGYTF. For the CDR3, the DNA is TGCAGCGTTGAAAACAGATCCGGGGATGGCTACACCTTC.